The text below deals with one T cell receptor beta chain. The antigen is unknown. One junction end disagrees with the germline gene, perhaps due to a read error. This sample was taken from a study of glioma-infiltrating T cells. Study-wide results and limits: Non-neoplastic patients had below-expected tissue-blood divergence, while all gliomas exceeded expectation. Only very few CDR3 sequences appeared in both tissue and blood.

The CDR3 has 13 amino acids. Using RNA template, CDR3s of TCR alpha and beta were amplified with iRepertoire arm-PCR. Input was roughly 95-450 ng of tissue mRNA or PBMC total RNA. MiXCR, run by TCRdb on the multiplex PCR reads, gives a single entry per CDR3 protein. The sample has 84,000 or so distinct CDR3 sequences, about 25% seen once. The chain links TRBV12-3 or TRBV12-4 to TRBJ2-1; D is possibly TRBD1 (5 bases). The TCR was taken from a human donor with low-grade glioma or glioblastoma, undergoing nonglioma brain surgery, or in good health (not recorded which). The specimen sequenced was glioma tissue, nonneoplastic brain tissue, or PBMCs (not recorded which). The CDR3 spells CASSRQGGLDSLF. Written as DNA, the CDR3 is TGTGCCAGCAGTCGCCAGGGTGGGCTCGATTCGCTCTTC.